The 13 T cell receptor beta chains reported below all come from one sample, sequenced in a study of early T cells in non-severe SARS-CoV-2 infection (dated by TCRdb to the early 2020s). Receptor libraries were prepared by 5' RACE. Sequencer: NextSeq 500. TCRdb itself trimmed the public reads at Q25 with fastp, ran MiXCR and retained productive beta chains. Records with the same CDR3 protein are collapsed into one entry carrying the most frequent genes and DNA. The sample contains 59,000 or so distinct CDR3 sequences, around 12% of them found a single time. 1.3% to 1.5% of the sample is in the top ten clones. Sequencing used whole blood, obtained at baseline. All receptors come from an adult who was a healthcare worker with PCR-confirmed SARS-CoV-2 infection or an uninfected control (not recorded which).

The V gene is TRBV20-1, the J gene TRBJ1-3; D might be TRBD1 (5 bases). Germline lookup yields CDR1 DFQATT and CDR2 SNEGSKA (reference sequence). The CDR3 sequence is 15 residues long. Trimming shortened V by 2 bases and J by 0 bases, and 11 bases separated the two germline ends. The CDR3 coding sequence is TGCAGTGCTAGATCCGGGGGAAGCTCTGGAAACACCATATATTTT. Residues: CSARSGGSSGNTIYF.

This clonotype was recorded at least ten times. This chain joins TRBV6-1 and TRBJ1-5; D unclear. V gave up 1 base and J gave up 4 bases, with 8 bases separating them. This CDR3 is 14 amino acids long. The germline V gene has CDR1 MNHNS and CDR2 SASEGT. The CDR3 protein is CASSEGQSNQPQHF. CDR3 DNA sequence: TGTGCCAGCAGTGAAGGGCAGTCTAATCAGCCCCAGCATTTT.

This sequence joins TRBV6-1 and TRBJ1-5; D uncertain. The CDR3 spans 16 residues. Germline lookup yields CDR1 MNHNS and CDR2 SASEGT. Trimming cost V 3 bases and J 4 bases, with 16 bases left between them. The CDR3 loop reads CASSDGGLVRNQPQHF. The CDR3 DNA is TGTGCCAGCAGTGACGGCGGTCTAGTGCGGAATCAGCCCCAGCATTTT.

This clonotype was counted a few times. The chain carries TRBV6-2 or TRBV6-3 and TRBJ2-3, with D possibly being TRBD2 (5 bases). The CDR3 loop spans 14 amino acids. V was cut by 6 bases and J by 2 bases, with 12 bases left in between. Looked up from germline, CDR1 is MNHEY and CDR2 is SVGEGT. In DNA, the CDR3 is TGTGCCAGCAGAGGCGGGCCAGACACAGATACGCAGTATTTT. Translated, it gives CASRGGPDTDTQYF.

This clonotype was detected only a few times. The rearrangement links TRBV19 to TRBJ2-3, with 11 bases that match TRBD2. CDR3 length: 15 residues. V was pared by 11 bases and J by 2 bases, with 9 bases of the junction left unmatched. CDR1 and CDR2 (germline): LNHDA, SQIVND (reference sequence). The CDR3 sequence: CASKGTSGHTDTQYF. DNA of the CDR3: TGTGCCTCGAAAGGGACTAGCGGCCACACAGATACGCAGTATTTT.

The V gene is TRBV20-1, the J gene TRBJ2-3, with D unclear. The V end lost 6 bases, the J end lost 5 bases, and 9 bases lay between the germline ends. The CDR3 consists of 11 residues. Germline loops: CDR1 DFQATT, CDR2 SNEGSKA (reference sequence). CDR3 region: CSASTGDTQYF. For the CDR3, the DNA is TGCAGTGCCTCGACCGGAGATACGCAGTATTTT.

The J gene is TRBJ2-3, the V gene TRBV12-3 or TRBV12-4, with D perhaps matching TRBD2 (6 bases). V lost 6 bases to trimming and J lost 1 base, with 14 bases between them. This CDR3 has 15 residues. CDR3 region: CASSPFSGGTDTQYF. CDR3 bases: TGTGCCAGCAGCCCGTTCTCGGGGGGCACAGATACGCAGTATTTT.

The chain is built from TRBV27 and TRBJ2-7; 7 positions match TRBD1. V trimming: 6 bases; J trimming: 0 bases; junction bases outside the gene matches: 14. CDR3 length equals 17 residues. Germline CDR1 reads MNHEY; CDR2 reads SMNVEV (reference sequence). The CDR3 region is CASRRDRDWYGSYEQYF. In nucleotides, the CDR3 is TGTGCCAGCAGGAGAGACAGGGATTGGTACGGCTCCTACGAGCAGTACTTC.

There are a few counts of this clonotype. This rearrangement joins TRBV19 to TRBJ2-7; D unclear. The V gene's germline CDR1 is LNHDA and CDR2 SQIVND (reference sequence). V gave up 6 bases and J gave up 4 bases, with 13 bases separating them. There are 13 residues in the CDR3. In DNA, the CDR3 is TGTGCCAGTAGCCCAGGTTCGGCTTACGAGCAGTACTTC. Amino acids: CASSPGSAYEQYF.

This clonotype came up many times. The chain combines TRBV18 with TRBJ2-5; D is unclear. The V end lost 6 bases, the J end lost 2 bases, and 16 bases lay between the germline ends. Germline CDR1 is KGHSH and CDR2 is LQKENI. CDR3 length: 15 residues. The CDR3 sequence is CASSSEDGFQETQYF. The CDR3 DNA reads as TGTGCCAGCTCGTCTGAGGACGGATTTCAAGAGACCCAGTACTTC.

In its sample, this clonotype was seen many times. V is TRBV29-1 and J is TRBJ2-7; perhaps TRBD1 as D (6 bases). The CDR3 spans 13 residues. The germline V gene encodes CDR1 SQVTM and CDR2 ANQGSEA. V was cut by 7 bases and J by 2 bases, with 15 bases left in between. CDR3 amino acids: CSARGTPTYEQYF. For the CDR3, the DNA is TGCAGCGCGAGGGGGACACCGACCTACGAGCAGTACTTC.

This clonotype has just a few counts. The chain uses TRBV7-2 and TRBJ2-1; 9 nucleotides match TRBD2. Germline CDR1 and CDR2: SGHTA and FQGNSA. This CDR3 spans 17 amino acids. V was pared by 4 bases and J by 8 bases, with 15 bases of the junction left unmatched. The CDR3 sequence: CASSSSRGGAIIHEQFF. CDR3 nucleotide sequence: TGTGCCAGCAGCTCCTCTCGCGGGGGGGCGATAATCCATGAGCAGTTCTTC.

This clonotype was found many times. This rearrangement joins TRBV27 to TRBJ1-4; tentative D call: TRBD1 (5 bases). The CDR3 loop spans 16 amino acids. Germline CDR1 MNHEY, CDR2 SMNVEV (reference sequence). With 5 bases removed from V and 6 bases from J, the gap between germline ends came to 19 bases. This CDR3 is CASSPRKGRMDEKLFF. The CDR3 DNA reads TGTGCCAGCAGTCCCCGAAAGGGGAGGATGGATGAAAAACTGTTTTTT.